Sequencing of this T cell receptor (beta chain) was carried out in a study of T cells after yellow fever vaccination. Study-level points and caveats: Clonotypes appearing in both CD4 and CD8 compartments existed, and their share was small. Bulk-population clonotypes that are abundant could appear as contaminants in FACS-sorted repertoires. Most clones from primary vaccination were detected again post-booster (approximately 96% CD4, around 88% CD8).

This clonotype has ten or more counts. Its antigen is not identified. The authors made TCR cDNA by 5'RACE template switching, adding a universal primer site and UMIs. TCRdb analysed the 5' RACE reads with MiXCR anew, one entry per CDR3 protein. The data contain some 670,000 distinct CDR3 sequences, more than 9% of them singletons. The CDR3 sequence is 16 residues long. From germline, CDR1 is SGHTA and CDR2 FQGTGA. V lost 2 bases and J lost 5; bases outside the gene matches: 7. The chain links TRBV7-3 to TRBJ2-1, with 9 positions matching TRBD1. The material sequenced was PBMCs, taken on the day of the yellow fever booster vaccination. The sequence was obtained from a young man who received the YFV17D yellow fever vaccine. This CDR3 is CASSLVSGTGNNEQFF. Here the CDR3 DNA reads TGTGCCAGCAGCTTAGTCTCCGGGACAGGGAACAATGAGCAGTTCTTC.